The clone carrying this TCR beta chain was observed a few times. Its antigen is currently unknown. Germline-derived CDR1 and CDR2 are LGHNA and YNFKEQ. Trimming took 0 bases from V and 1 from J; bases not matched to a gene: 2. CDR3 length: 15 amino acids. The sample is drawn from a study of blood T cells in healthy people across ages. Study results and limitations: More naive CD4+ cells and higher diversity were found in long-lived than in aged donors.

Then a second PCR, running roughly 7 to 11 cycles, was carried out with a sample-barcoded 5' primer and a J-beta primer mix. Every sample produced at least 2.5 million CDR3-containing paired-end reads. Each CDR3 protein gets one entry after TCRdb re-called the 5' RACE reads with MiXCR. This sample has roughly 1,300,000 distinct CDR3 sequences, with 45% to 70% found just once. This chain links TRBV4-2 with TRBJ2-5, with 7 positions matching TRBD1. Material: blood. This clonotype was sampled from a man aged 18-30 years in good health. CDR3 sequence reads: CASSQDWDSQETQYF. The CDR3 DNA is TGTGCCAGCAGCCAAGATTGGGACAGCCAAGAGACCCAGTACTTC.